The 17 T cell receptor beta chains listed next were all sequenced from one sample in a study of shared clonotypes between healthy human individuals (TCRdb year 2020). The protocol used for the library was the immunoSEQ multiplex PCR assay. TCRdb carries this immuneACCESS record with in-frame sequences only. Its versions omit some clonotypes, under half of them owing to an unresolved V gene in the studies checked, with the rest unexplained. The sample table records roughly 2.6 million clones; approximately 94% of these occur just once. The leading ten clones occupy about 0.13% of the sample. The sample consisted of naive CD4+ T cells sorted from blood. The meaning of the sample's cell subset or site label: CD45RA+ positively selected. Receptors originate from a man aged 18 to 35 in good health.

The chain combines TRBV9 with TRBJ2-3; perhaps TRBD2 as D (6 bases). The germline gives CDR1 SGDLS, CDR2 YYNGEE. The CDR3 extends over 16 amino acids. The germline V and J ends were trimmed by 0 bases and 0 bases, with 11 bases remaining between them. The CDR3: CASSVDGGASTDTQYF. CDR3 in DNA: TGTGCCAGCAGCGTAGACGGGGGAGCTAGCACAGATACGCAGTATTTT.

As for this clone: Other nucleotide sequences from this sample produce the same CDR3. V gene TRBV5-1 combines with J gene TRBJ2-3, with D tentatively TRBD1 (6 bases). Trimming took 4 bases from V and 3 from J, leaving 9 bases between them. This CDR3 is built from 13 residues. Germline values: CDR1 SGHRS, CDR2 YFSETQ. The chain's CDR3 is CASSDQGTDTQYF. In DNA, the CDR3 is TGCGCCAGCAGCGACCAGGGGACAGATACGCAGTATTTT.

In its sample, this clone was seen once. Other DNA sequences in the sample encode the same CDR3. This chain uses TRBV6-5 with TRBJ1-2, with D possibly matching TRBD1 (5 bases). Between the trimmed V and J ends, which lost 2 bases and 0 bases, there was a span of 7 bases. Germline-derived CDR1 and CDR2 are MNHEY and SVGAGI. The CDR3 loop spans 14 amino acids. The CDR3 nucleotides read TGTGCCAGCAGTTACGGGGGATCTAACTATGGCTACACCTTC. It is translated as CASSYGGSNYGYTF.

The rearrangement links TRBV28 to TRBJ2-6; D possibly corresponds to TRBD2 (5 bases). The germline V gene encodes CDR1 MDHEN and CDR2 SYDVKM. The CDR3 totals 20 residues. The V and J ends lost 3 bases and 1 base respectively, with 22 bases between them. CDR3 protein: CASSFSLGLRARSGANVLTF. CDR3 DNA sequence: TGTGCCAGCAGTTTTTCGTTAGGATTGAGGGCCCGATCTGGGGCCAACGTCCTGACTTTC.

This clone was found once. The chain joins TRBV11-3 to TRBJ2-2, with 7 bases identical to TRBD2. Germline values: CDR1 SGHNT, CDR2 YENEEA. V was pared by 2 bases and J by 8 bases, with 5 bases of the junction left unmatched. The CDR3 length is 14 residues. In DNA form, the CDR3 reads TGTGCCAGCAGCTTACCCCGGGGGGATGGGGAGCTGTTTTTT. This sequence encodes CASSLPRGDGELFF.

The chain employs TRBV6-4 and TRBJ1-6, with 8 bases aligning to TRBD1. Germline CDR1 MRHNA, CDR2 SNTAGT. CDR3 length: 14 residues. The V gene end was trimmed by 3 bases and the J gene end by 9 bases; junction bases not matched to a gene: 4. CDR3 sequence reads: CASSEDRGSSPLHF. The CDR3 DNA reads as TGTGCCAGCAGTGAAGACAGGGGCTCTTCACCCCTCCACTTT.

The rearrangement joins TRBV18 to TRBJ2-7, with a weak D call TRBD2 (6 bases). Per the germline V gene, CDR1 is KGHSH and CDR2 is LQKENI. Trimming left V 5 bases short and J 2 bases short, with 16 bases between. The CDR3 has 15 amino acids. Here the CDR3 DNA reads TGTGCCAGCTCAAAGGAGGGGCAGTCAGCCTACGAGCAGTACTTC. Translation gives CASSKEGQSAYEQYF. Using reference TRBV18 and TRBJ2-7 for the parts outside the CDR3, the full variable domain is NAGVMQNPRHLVRRRGQEARLRCSPMKGHSHVYWYRQLPEEGLKFMVYLQKENIIDESGMPKERFSAEFPKEGPSILRIQQVVRGDSAAYFCASSKEGQSAYEQYFGPGTRLTVT.

The CDR3 region has the DNA TGTGCCAGCAGCTGGGACGTAACGAACACCGGGGAGCTGTTTTTT. Translating it yields CASSWDVTNTGELFF. This chain connects TRBV7-2 to TRBJ2-2; D is tentatively TRBD1 or TRBD2 (5 bases each). Germline V gives CDR1 SGHTA, CDR2 FQGNSA. The CDR3 covers 15 residues. The V gene lost 4 bases and the J gene lost 0 bases, with 9 bases spanning the gap.

This rearrangement joins TRBV18 to TRBJ1-4, with 7 bases that match TRBD1. V lost 5 bases, J lost 7 bases, and 10 bases stayed unmatched. CDR1 and CDR2 from the germline V gene are KGHSH and LQKENI. The CDR3 consists of 15 residues. CDR3 amino acids: CASSTQTGSSEKLFF. DNA for the CDR3: TGTGCCAGCTCAACACAGACAGGGAGTAGTGAAAAACTGTTTTTT.

This clone was detected only a few times. CDR3 protein: CASSEQSPLHF. The CDR3 DNA sequence: TGTGCCAGCAGTGAACAGTCACCCCTCCACTTT. V gene TRBV2 combines with J gene TRBJ1-6, with unresolved D. The CDR3 is 11 amino acids. The V end was cut by 2 bases, the J end by 10 bases, with 3 bases between. Germline V gene lookup returns CDR1 SNHLY and CDR2 FYNNEI.

This rearrangement joins TRBV12-5 to TRBJ1-3; a possible D gene is TRBD1 (5 bases). The CDR3 covers 14 residues. Trimming took 5 bases from V and 0 from J, leaving 8 bases between them. Per the germline V gene, CDR1 is LGHNT and CDR2 is FRNRAP. The CDR3 loop is CASGIGVSGNTIYF. As DNA, the CDR3 is TGTGCTAGTGGTATAGGGGTCTCTGGAAACACCATATATTTT.

There are a few counts of this clone. The chain couples TRBV5-1 to TRBJ1-1; D call uncertain. From germline, CDR1 is SGHRS and CDR2 YFSETQ. This CDR3 region has 13 residues. V was cut by 5 bases and J by 5 bases, with 13 bases left in between. This chain's CDR3 is CASSATGITEAFF. The CDR3 nucleotides are TGCGCCAGCAGTGCGACGGGGATAACTGAAGCTTTCTTT.

The genes are TRBV6-4 and TRBJ1-5; D is ambiguous. Trimming cost V 7 bases and J 3 bases, with 16 bases left between them. The CDR3 has 15 residues. Germline assignment: CDR1 MRHNA and CDR2 SNTAGT. CDR3 in amino acids: CASTMVGGNNQPQHF. CDR3 coding DNA: TGTGCCAGCACCATGGTAGGAGGAAACAATCAGCCCCAGCATTTT.

This rearrangement joins TRBV30 to TRBJ1-6; the match to TRBD1 covers 7 bases. V lost 7 bases to trimming and J lost 1 base; unmatched junction nucleotides: 7. This CDR3 contains 15 residues. In germline, CDR1 is GTSNPN, CDR2 SVGIG (reference sequence). This chain's CDR3 is CASGLTGSYNSPLHF. CDR3 in DNA: TGTGCCTCCGGACTGACAGGGTCCTATAATTCACCCCTCCACTTT.

Turning to this clone: This CDR3 is also generated by other DNA sequences in the sample. J is TRBJ2-3 and V is TRBV27, with 11 bases fitting TRBD2. Per germline, CDR1 MNHEY and CDR2 SMNVEV (reference sequence). J gave up 4 bases and V 2 bases, and 5 bases lay outside the gene matches. This CDR3 is 16 amino acids long. The DNA for the CDR3 is TGTGCCAGCAGTTTAGGGCTAGCGGGGGGACCAGATACGCAGTATTTT. This sequence encodes CASSLGLAGGPDTQYF.

This clone appeared a few times. Other DNA sequences from this sample encode an identical CDR3 as well. V usage is TRBV2 and J usage is TRBJ2-3; D might be TRBD1 (6 bases). This CDR3 has 13 amino acids. Trimming took off 6 bases at V and 0 bases at J, with 7 bases between the two ends. Germline CDR1 and CDR2: SNHLY and FYNNEI. The CDR3 bases are TGTGCCAGCAGCGGACAGAGCACAGATACGCAGTATTTT. Amino acids: CASSGQSTDTQYF. The full variable domain, its missing parts supplied by reference TRBV2 and TRBJ2-3, is EPEVTQTPSHQVTQMGQEVILRCVPISNHLYFYWYRQILGQKVEFLVSFYNNEISEKSEIFDDQFSVERPDGSNFTLKIRSTKLEDSAMYFCASSGQSTDTQYFGPGTRLTVL.

The chain carries TRBV11-2 and TRBJ1-4; no reliable D call. CDR1 and CDR2 (germline): SGHAT, FQNNGV. The length of the CDR3 is 14 residues. V was shortened by 5 bases and J by 8 bases, with 15 bases between the two germline ends. The CDR3 DNA reads as TGTGCCAGCAGCCTCCACTCCCTGACAGAAAAACTGTTTTTT. Translating it yields CASSLHSLTEKLFF.